This TCR beta chain came from a study of vaccination and CD4 T cells after COVID-19. Cultured CD4+ T cell DNA underwent sequencing with the Oncomine TCR Beta short-read assay. TCRdb redid the calling of the PCR reads with MiXCR, one entry per CDR3 protein. The sample lists some 12,000 distinct CDR3 sequences, 40% to 55% occurring once. Treatment meaning: roughly ten-day PBMC culture with coronavirus spike peptide pools or control peptides (ViraFEST assay). In this sample, this clonotype turned up a few times. Antigen specificity is unknown. Germline-derived CDR1 and CDR2 are SGHNT and YYREEE (reference sequence). This CDR3 is built from 16 residues. V gave up 3 bases and J gave up 4 bases; unmatched junction bases: 8.

This chain connects TRBV5-4 to TRBJ2-3; TRBD2 agrees at 10 bases. Sequenced: CD4+ T cells from blood, cultured in vitro. The sequence was collected from a human donor who had recovered from COVID-19. In DNA form, the CDR3 reads TGTGCCAGCAGCTCCCGGAGTAGCGGGGGGTCAGATACGCAGTATTTT. This sequence encodes CASSSRSSGGSDTQYF.